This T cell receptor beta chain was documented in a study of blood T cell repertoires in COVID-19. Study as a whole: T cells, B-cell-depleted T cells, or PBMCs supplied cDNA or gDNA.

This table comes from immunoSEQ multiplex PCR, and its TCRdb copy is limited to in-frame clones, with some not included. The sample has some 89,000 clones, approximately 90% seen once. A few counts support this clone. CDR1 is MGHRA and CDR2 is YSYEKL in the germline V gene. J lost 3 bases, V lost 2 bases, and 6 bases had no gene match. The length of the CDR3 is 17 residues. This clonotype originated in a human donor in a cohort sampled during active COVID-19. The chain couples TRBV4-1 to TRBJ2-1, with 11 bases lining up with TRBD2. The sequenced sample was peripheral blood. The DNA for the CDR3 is TGCGCCAGCAGCCAATTCGCCGGGACTAGCGGCTACAATGAGCAGTTCTTC. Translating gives CASSQFAGTSGYNEQFF.